This T cell receptor (beta chain) was retrieved from a study of monozygotic twins with inflammatory bowel disease. For each CDR3 protein, TCRdb gives one entry from its re-call of the 5' RACE reads, without DNA. This sample's table reports about 380,000 distinct CDR3 sequences. Germline CDR1 is MDHEN and CDR2 is SYDVKM. The CDR3 is 15 residues long. This receptor was taken from a human donor with ulcerative colitis or Crohn's disease, or a healthy co-twin of an affected twin (not recorded which). The chain combines TRBV28 with TRBJ2-7; TCRdb selects TRBD2, and the lack of DNA leaves this call unchecked. Source material: blood. The CDR3 loop reads CASSLASGGSYEQYF.